A single sample gave rise to the 3 T cell receptor beta chains below, sequenced in a study of response to subunit inactivated influenza vaccine. TCRdb fed the RT-PCR reads into MiXCR, producing one record per CDR3 protein. The data show 500,000 to 600,000 distinct CDR3 sequences, with 14% seen just once and around 10% held by the top ten. The sample consisted of PBMCs from blood, taken roughly 13 days after vaccination. Every receptor here comes from a man between 50 and 59 years old who received an inactivated influenza vaccine.

The V call is TRBV6-2 or TRBV6-3, the J call TRBJ1-1; a possible D gene is TRBD1 (5 bases). The CDR3 has 14 residues. Germline CDR1 and CDR2: MNHEY and SVGEGT. V lost 2 bases, J lost 4 bases, and 11 bases lay in between. As DNA, the CDR3 is TGTGCCAGCAGTTACCAGGGCGCAGGCACTGAAGCTTTCTTT. It codes for CASSYQGAGTEAFF.

This clonotype was detected many times. Mismatch with germline at one junction end may stem from a read error. The chain uses TRBV3-1 and TRBJ2-3; the match to TRBD2 covers 12 bases. The CDR3 is 16 residues long. CDR1 and CDR2 (germline): LGHDT, YNNKEL (reference sequence). In DNA, the CDR3 is TGCGCCAGCAGCCCACGGACTAGCGGGGTCACAGATACGCAGTATTTT. Translation gives CASSPRTSGVTDTQYF.

J is TRBJ2-5 and V is TRBV29-1; D is unclear. Trimming took off 1 base at V and 3 bases at J, with 9 bases between the two ends. This CDR3 spans 13 amino acids. The germline V gene has CDR1 SQVTM and CDR2 ANQGSEA. Written as DNA, the CDR3 is TGCAGCGTTGAAGTTCTACTGGAAGAGACCCAGTACTTC. This gives the protein CSVEVLLEETQYF. Complete variable domain (other parts from reference TRBV29-1 and TRBJ2-5): SAVISQKPSRDICQRGTSLTIQCQVDSQVTMMFWYRQQPGQSLTLIATANQGSEATYESGFVIDKFPISRPNLTFSTLTVSNMSPEDSSIYLCSVEVLLEETQYFGPGTRLLVL.